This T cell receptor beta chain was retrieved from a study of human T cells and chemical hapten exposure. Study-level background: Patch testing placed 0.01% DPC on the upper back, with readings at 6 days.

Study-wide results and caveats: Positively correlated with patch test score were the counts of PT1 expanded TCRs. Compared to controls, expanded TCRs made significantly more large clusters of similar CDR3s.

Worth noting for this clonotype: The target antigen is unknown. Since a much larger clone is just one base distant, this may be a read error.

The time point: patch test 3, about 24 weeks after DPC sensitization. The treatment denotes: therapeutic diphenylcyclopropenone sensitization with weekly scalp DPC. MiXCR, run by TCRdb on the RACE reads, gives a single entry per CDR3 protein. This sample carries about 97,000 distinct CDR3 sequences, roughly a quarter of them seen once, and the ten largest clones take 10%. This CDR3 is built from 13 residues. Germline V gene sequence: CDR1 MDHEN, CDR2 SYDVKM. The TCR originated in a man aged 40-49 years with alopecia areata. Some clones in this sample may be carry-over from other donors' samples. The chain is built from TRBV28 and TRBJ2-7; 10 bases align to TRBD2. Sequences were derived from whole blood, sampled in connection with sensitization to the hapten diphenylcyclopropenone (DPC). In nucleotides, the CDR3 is TGTGCCGGCAGTAAGGGACTAGCGTACGAGCAGTACTTC. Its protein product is CAGSKGLAYEQYF. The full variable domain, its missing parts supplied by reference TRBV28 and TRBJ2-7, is DVKVTQSSRYLVKRTGEKVFLECVQDMDHENMFWYRQDPGLGLRLIYFSYDVKMKEKGDIPEGYSVSREKKERFSLILESASTNQTSMYLCAGSKGLAYEQYFGPGTRLTVT.